This T cell receptor beta chain was sequenced in a study of neurological immune-mediated disorders. The table lists this clonotype with many counts. cDNA synthesis was performed by 5'RACE with 10-nucleotide random UMIs. TCRdb re-called the 5' RACE reads with MiXCR, one entry per CDR3 protein. This table has under 90,000 distinct CDR3 sequences, about 9.4% appearing once. V was pared by 2 bases and J by 2 bases, with 8 bases between. CDR1 is SGHRS and CDR2 is YFSETQ in the germline V gene. The length of the CDR3 is 13 residues. The chain couples TRBV5-1 to TRBJ2-7; no definite D call. Sequencing used PBMCs. The sequence was collected from a man between 45 and 60 years old in good health. The CDR3 region has the DNA TGCGCCAGCAGCTTCGAGGATCCCTACGAGCAGTACTTC. As protein: CASSFEDPYEQYF. The full variable domain, rest sourced from reference TRBV5-1 and TRBJ2-7, is KAGVTQTPRYLIKTRGQQVTLSCSPISGHRSVSWYQQTPGQGLQFLFEYFSETQRNKGNFPGRFSGRQFSNSRSEMNVSTLELGDSALYLCASSFEDPYEQYFGPGTRLTVT.